The rows below give T cell receptor beta chains drawn from one sample of a study of beta chain features in type 1 diabetes. Data came from immunoSEQ multiplex PCR; TCRdb stores just in-frame clones and leaves some out. In the table there are roughly 610,000 clones, around 16% of which are singletons. The source material was naive CD4+ T cells from blood. The receptors here all came from a man in his late teens or twenties in good health. Both conserved end residues are part of each CDR3.

CDR3: CASSAKGDVADTQYF; V: TRBV5-5; length: 15
CDR3: CSVGPGLNTEAFF; V: TRBV29-1; length: 13
CDR3: CASSLEGSSYNEQFF; V: TRBV5-1; length: 15
CDR3: CASSLVGTGGTDTQYF; V: TRBV7-2; length: 16
CDR3: CASSLLAGASSYNEQFF; V: TRBV28; length: 17
CDR3: CASSLIGTPNTEAFF; V: TRBV5-4; length: 15
CDR3: CASSARYKRDYGYTF; V: TRBV5-4; length: 15
CDR3: CASSLSGVHEQYF; V: TRBV7-2; length: 13
CDR3: CASSLQGANEKLFF; V: TRBV14; length: 14
CDR3: CASSSERAYTGELFF; V: TRBV7-7; length: 15
CDR3: CASSVAGTGINNEQFF; V: TRBV9; length: 16
CDR3: CASSIGGGAKNTGELFF; V: TRBV19; length: 17
CDR3: CASSLGGGIGEKLFF; V: TRBV7-2; length: 15
CDR3: CASSLKSRSPLHF; V: TRBV7-8; length: 13
CDR3: CASSFRPLLSSYNEQFF; V: TRBV28; length: 17
CDR3: CASSYSRTTGLYGYTF; V: TRBV6-5; length: 16
CDR3: CASSLVTAYEQYF; V: TRBV11-2; length: 13
CDR3: CASSFRGKGNPPGYTF; V: TRBV27; length: 16